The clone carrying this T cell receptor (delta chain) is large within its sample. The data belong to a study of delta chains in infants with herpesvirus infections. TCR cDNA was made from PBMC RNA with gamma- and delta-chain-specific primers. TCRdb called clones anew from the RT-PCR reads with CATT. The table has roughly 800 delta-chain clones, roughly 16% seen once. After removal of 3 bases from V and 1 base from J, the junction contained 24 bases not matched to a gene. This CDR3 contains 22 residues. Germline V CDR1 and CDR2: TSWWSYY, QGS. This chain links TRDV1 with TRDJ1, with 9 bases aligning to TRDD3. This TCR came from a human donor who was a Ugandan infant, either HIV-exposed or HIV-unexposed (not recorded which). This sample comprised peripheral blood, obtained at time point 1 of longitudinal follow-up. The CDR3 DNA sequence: TGTGCTCTTGGGGATCCTCGTTTCCTTCTGGGGGATGACCCCCTACGCACCGATAAACTCATCTTT. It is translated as CALGDPRFLLGDDPLRTDKLIF.